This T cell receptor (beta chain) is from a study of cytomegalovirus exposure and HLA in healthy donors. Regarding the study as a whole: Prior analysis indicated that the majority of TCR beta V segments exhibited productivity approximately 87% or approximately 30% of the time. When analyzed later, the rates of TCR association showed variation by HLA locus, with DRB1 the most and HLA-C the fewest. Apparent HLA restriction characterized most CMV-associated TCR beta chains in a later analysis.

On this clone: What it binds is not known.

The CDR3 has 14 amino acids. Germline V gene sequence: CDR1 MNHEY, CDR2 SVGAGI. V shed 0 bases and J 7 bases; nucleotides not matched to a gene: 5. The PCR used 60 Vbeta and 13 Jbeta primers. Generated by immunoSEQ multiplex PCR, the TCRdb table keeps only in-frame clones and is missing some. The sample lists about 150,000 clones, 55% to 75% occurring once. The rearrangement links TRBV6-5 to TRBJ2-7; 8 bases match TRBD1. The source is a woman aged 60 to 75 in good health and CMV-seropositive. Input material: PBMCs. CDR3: CASSYSARGREQYF. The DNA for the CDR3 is TGTGCCAGCAGTTACTCCGCCAGGGGGCGAGAGCAGTACTTC.